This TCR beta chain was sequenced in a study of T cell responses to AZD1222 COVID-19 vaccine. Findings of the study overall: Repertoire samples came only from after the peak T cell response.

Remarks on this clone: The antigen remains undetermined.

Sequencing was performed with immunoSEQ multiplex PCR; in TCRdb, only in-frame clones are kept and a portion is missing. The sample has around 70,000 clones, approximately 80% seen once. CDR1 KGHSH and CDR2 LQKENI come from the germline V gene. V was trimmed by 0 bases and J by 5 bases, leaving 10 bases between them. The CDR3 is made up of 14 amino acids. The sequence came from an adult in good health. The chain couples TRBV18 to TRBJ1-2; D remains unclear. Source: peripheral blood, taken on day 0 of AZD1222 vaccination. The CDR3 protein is CASSPPGDGYGYTF. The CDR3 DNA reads TGTGCCAGCTCACCACCGGGAGACGGTTATGGCTACACCTTC.